These T cell receptor beta chains were read from a single sample in a study of cytomegalovirus exposure and HLA in healthy donors. Profiling relied on immunoSEQ multiplex PCR, and the TCRdb table lists in-frame clones only, not all of them. This sample carries approximately 220,000 clones, around nine tenths of them seen once, and the ten largest clones take 2.6%. Sequencing was performed on PBMCs. The receptors here all came from a man younger than 35 in good health and CMV-seronegative. CDR3s include the opening cysteine and the closing phenylalanine or tryptophan. The D gene is left open where the match is weak. Clone size is shown for a subset of rows, as once, few, many or a class of expanded clone.

J,D,V,size,DNA,CDR3
TRBJ2-7,TRBD2,TRBV4-3,-,TGCGCCAGCAGCCAATACGGGGGGAAATACGAGCAGTACTTC,CASSQYGGKYEQYF
TRBJ2-7,TRBD1,TRBV27,-,TGTGCCAGCGGAGTACAGGGGGCCCCAGCCTACGAGCAGTACTTC,CASGVQGAPAYEQYF
TRBJ2-1,TRBD2,TRBV2,-,TGTGCCAGCAGACTTAGCGGGACCAGCTCCTACAATGAGCAGTTCTTC,CASRLSGTSSYNEQFF
TRBJ2-1,TRBD2,TRBV11-3,once,TGTGCCAGCAGCTTACGCGGGGGGAATGAGCAGTTCTTC,CASSLRGGNEQFF
TRBJ1-3,TRBD1,TRBV28,-,TGTGCCAGCAGTACGCCGGGACAGGGGGCCTCTGGAAACACCATATATTTT,CASSTPGQGASGNTIYF
TRBJ1-2,-,TRBV7-2,few,TGTGCCAGCAGCCTCGGATCCGGGACTCCTTATGGCTACACCTTC,CASSLGSGTPYGYTF
TRBJ1-5,-,TRBV10-2,-,TGCGCCAGCAGTGAAGGACTGCCCAATCAGCCCCAGCATTTT,CASSEGLPNQPQHF
TRBJ1-5,TRBD1,TRBV11-2,-,TGTGCCAGCAGCTCCGGGACAGGGATCAATCAGCCCCAGCATTTT,CASSSGTGINQPQHF
TRBJ2-7,-,TRBV10-3,-,TGTGCCATCAGTGAGGCAGACTTGAGCTCCTACGAGCAGTACTTC,CAISEADLSSYEQYF
TRBJ2-2,TRBD1,TRBV28,-,TGTGCCAGCTCCCGACAGGGAGCCACCGGGGAGCTGTTTTTT,CASSRQGATGELFF
TRBJ1-1,-,TRBV9,-,TGTGCCAGCAGCGTATTGGATGGCCTGGCACAGATCAGATTT,CASSVLDGLAQIRF
TRBJ2-7,TRBD2,TRBV27,-,TGTGCCAGCAGCTTCAAAACACCTAGCGGGGGCTCCTACGAGCAGTACTTC,CASSFKTPSGGSYEQYF
TRBJ2-7,-,TRBV4-1,-,TGCGCCAGCAGCCAAGATAGTTACAGACCCCAGTACTTC,CASSQDSYRPQYF
TRBJ2-2,-,TRBV27,-,TGTGCCAGCAGTTACCAGCCTCGGGGGGCAGGCACCGGGGAGCTGTTTTTT,CASSYQPRGAGTGELFF
TRBJ2-1,TRBD2,TRBV7-4,-,TGTGCCAGCAGCCGGACTAGCATCTCCTACAATGAGCAGTTCTTC,CASSRTSISYNEQFF
TRBJ1-1,-,TRBV6-1,few,TGTGCCAGCAGTGTTCGGGGGTCTGAAGCTTTCTTT,CASSVRGSEAFF